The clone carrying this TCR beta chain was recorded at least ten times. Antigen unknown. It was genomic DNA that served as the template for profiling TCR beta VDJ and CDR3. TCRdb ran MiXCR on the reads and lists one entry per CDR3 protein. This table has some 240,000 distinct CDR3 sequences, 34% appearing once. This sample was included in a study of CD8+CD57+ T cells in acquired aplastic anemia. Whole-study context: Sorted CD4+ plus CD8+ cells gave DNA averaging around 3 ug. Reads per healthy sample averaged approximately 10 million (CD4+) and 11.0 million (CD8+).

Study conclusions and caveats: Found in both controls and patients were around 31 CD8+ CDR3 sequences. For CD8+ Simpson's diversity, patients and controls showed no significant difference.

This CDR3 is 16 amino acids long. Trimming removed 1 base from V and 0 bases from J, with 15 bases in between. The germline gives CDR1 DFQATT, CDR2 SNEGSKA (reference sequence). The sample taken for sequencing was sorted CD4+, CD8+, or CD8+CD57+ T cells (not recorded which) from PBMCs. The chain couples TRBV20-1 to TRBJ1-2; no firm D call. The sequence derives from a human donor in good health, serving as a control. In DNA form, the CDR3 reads TGCAGTGCTAGAGCATCCCACACAGCAGCTAACTATGGCTACACCTTC. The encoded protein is CSARASHTAANYGYTF.